Listed below are T cell receptor beta chains from one sample, sequenced in a study of blood T cell repertoires in COVID-19. The method was immunoSEQ multiplex PCR; TCRdb's version includes in-frame clones alone and lacks a portion of them. The sample holds roughly 100,000 clones, around 92% seen once. Sequenced sample: peripheral blood. The receptors were sampled from a woman aged 55-70 years with acute or convalescent COVID-19. CDR3s include the opening cysteine and the closing phenylalanine or tryptophan. Fields, in order: D gene, V gene, CDR3 length, J gene, CDR3 protein. The D gene is left open where the match is weak.

>TRBD1|TRBV19|16|TRBJ1-4
CASSRQGRATNEKLFF
>NA|TRBV12-2|14|TRBJ1-5
CASRPTGFSQPQHF
>TRBD2|TRBV5-1|19|TRBJ2-3
CASSLPIRTSGSRTDTQYF
>TRBD1|TRBV5-5|15|TRBJ1-1
CASSGTGAVNTEAFF
>NA|TRBV19|15|TRBJ1-2
CASSRSAQGHYGYTF
>TRBD2|TRBV28|15|TRBJ2-7
CASNSPGTSADEQYF
>NA|TRBV11-2|15|TRBJ2-1
CASSLPRASYNEQFF
>NA|TRBV9|14|TRBJ2-3
CASSVVERSDTQYF
>TRBD1|TRBV20-1|15|TRBJ2-1
CSASSPGQGYNEQFF
>NA|TRBV10-3|13|TRBJ2-3
CAITGDFTDTQYF
>NA|TRBV28|13|TRBJ1-1
CASSPGSFTEAFF
>NA|TRBV2|14|TRBJ1-1
CASSTTGIYTEAFF
>NA|TRBV5-4|18|TRBJ2-6
CATPTVGGPHSGANVLTF
>TRBD1|TRBV19|15|TRBJ1-2
CASRVPGQALYGYTF
>NA|TRBV6-5|14|TRBJ1-5
CASMTEHSNQPQHF
>TRBD2|TRBV5-1|18|TRBJ2-1
CASSLGLAGDVYYNEQFF
>TRBD1|TRBV6-2/TRBV6-3|16|TRBJ2-2
CASSRPGQDHTGELFF
>NA|TRBV7-8|15|TRBJ1-5
CASSLARTGNQPQHF
>NA|TRBV19|20|TRBJ1-5
CASSIDRVKGGGYSNQPQHF
>TRBD1|TRBV5-5|15|TRBJ2-1
CASSTQGALWNEQFF
>NA|TRBV21-1|17|TRBJ2-1
CASSKAEAGGSYNEQFF
>NA|TRBV6-6|15|TRBJ2-5
CASSSPAGVQETQYF
>TRBD1|TRBV24-1|15|TRBJ2-7
CATSDPGTGDHEQYF
>TRBD1|TRBV7-3|17|TRBJ2-2
CASSEQGAHELTGELFF
>TRBD1|TRBV6-6|15|TRBJ1-5
CASRPPGQGSQPQHF
>TRBD1|TRBV18|16|TRBJ1-2
CASSPSGPGTGGGYTF
>TRBD2|TRBV6-4|15|TRBJ2-5
CASSGTSGPQETQYF
>NA|TRBV6-1|13|TRBJ1-4
CASSEQFPEKLFF
>NA|TRBV5-6|13|TRBJ1-3
CASSLSSRNTIYF
>NA|TRBV7-9|12|TRBJ2-1
CASTPYYNEQFF
>TRBD2|TRBV27|15|TRBJ2-1
CASSHIAGGEAEQFF
>NA|TRBV30|12|TRBJ1-3
CAWGAGGNTIYF
>NA|TRBV10-1|14|TRBJ2-5
CASSESAGQETQYF
>NA|TRBV3-1/TRBV3-2|15|TRBJ1-3
CASSQLGSSGNTIYF
>TRBD1|TRBV19|16|TRBJ2-2
CASSMPRQGAAGELFF
>NA|TRBV29-1|12|TRBJ2-7
CSVAGGSYEQYF
>TRBD1|TRBV18|15|TRBJ1-5
CASSRGTGSNQPQHF
>NA|TRBV28|14|TRBJ1-2
CASSLPPGYDGYTF
>NA|TRBV6-5|13|TRBJ1-1
CASSSWESTEAFF
>NA|TRBV24-1|14|TRBJ1-2
CATSDLGRNYGYTF
>TRBD1|TRBV19|15|TRBJ1-4
CASSPATGGREKLFF
>TRBD1|TRBV10-3|13|TRBJ2-3
CAISTGDTDTQYF
>TRBD2|TRBV7-3|16|TRBJ2-2
CASSLLGGTIAGELFF
>TRBD1|TRBV7-2|16|TRBJ1-1
CASSYSSTGGNTEAFF
>TRBD2|TRBV5-1|16|TRBJ2-2
CASSPPSGRDTGELFF
>TRBD2|TRBV6-1|16|TRBJ2-3
CASSEHAGGLTDTQYF
>NA|TRBV3-1/TRBV3-2|13|TRBJ2-3
CASSQLRESTQYF
>TRBD1|TRBV5-1|15|TRBJ1-4
CASSFSGTGEEKLFF
>NA|TRBV11-1|16|TRBJ2-7
CASSLENSVISYEQYF
>TRBD1|TRBV5-1|16|TRBJ1-2
CASSLGQGGSRDGYTF
>NA|TRBV5-1|15|TRBJ1-4
CASSLEVGGPEKLFF
>TRBD2|TRBV20-1|15|TRBJ2-1
CSASFGLAGSSEQFF
>TRBD1|TRBV2|16|TRBJ2-3
CASSVSQGPFTDTQYF